This TCR beta chain was documented in a study of technical replicates of blood from a few donors. The germline V gene encodes CDR1 SGDLS and CDR2 YYNGEE. The V gene end was trimmed by 4 bases and the J gene end by 6 bases; junction bases not matched to a gene: 2. This CDR3 has 13 residues. Profiling relied on immunoSEQ multiplex PCR, and the TCRdb table lists in-frame clones only, not all of them. This sample has 65,000 to 95,000 clones; nearly 98% occur once, and the top ten carry around 0.28%. This TCR derives from a human donor in good health. The sequencing sample was made of T cells isolated from PBMCs. The chain has TRBV9 and TRBJ2-1, with 9 bases that match TRBD1. CDR3 in amino acids: CASSSGQGNEQFF. The CDR3 DNA sequence: TGTGCCAGCAGCTCGGGACAGGGCAATGAGCAGTTCTTC. The full variable domain, its missing parts supplied by reference TRBV9 and TRBJ2-1, is DSGVTQTPKHLITATGQRVTLRCSPRSGDLSVYWYQQSLDQGLQFLIQYYNGEERAKGNILERFSAQQFPDLHSELNLSSLELGDSALYFCASSSGQGNEQFFGPGTRLTVL.